A single sample gave rise to the 17 T cell receptor beta chains below, sequenced in a study of blood T cell repertoires in COVID-19. Sequencing was performed with immunoSEQ multiplex PCR; in TCRdb, only in-frame clones are kept and a portion is missing. The table shows about 88,000 clones, with approximately 91% occurring only once. Input material: peripheral blood. These receptors came from a man between 60 and 75 years old with acute or convalescent COVID-19.

J is TRBJ2-5 and V is TRBV9; TRBD1 might be the D (5 bases). Trimming removed 3 bases at V and 7 bases at J, with 16 bases between. Germline CDR1 SGDLS, CDR2 YYNGEE. CDR3 length equals 14 residues. CDR3 coding DNA: TGTGCCAGCAGCGCCGACAACCCTACAGGGACCCAGTACTTC. It codes for CASSADNPTGTQYF.

The chain uses TRBV7-8 and TRBJ2-7; tentative D call: TRBD1 (6 bases). The CDR3 totals 14 residues. CDR1 SGHVS and CDR2 FQNEAQ come from the germline V gene. V was clipped by 8 bases and J by 5 bases, with 19 bases between them. In DNA, the CDR3 is TGTGCCAGCTCACTTGTTAACAGGGCGGACGAGCAGTACTTC. Amino acids: CASSLVNRADEQYF.

V usage is TRBV9 and J usage is TRBJ1-3; no clear D gene. CDR3 length: 15 amino acids. Trimming pared 0 bases from V and 0 bases from J, leaving 7 bases between. Germline CDR1 reads SGDLS; CDR2 reads YYNGEE. This CDR3 reads CASSVDPRSGNTIYF. As DNA, the CDR3 is TGTGCCAGCAGCGTAGATCCTCGCTCTGGAAACACCATATATTTT.

The chain combines TRBV19 with TRBJ2-3, with D possibly matching TRBD1 (5 bases). Germline assignment: CDR1 LNHDA and CDR2 SQIVND (reference sequence). This CDR3 region has 14 residues. The V end lost 9 bases, the J end lost 5 bases, and 18 bases lay between the germline ends. CDR3 amino acids: CASSDQGGGDTQYF. The CDR3 DNA sequence: TGTGCCAGCAGTGACCAGGGCGGTGGAGATACGCAGTATTTT.

The table lists this clone with a few counts. The CDR3 region is CASSQDLGDGETQYF. CDR3 in DNA: TGTGCCAGCAGCCAAGATTTGGGAGACGGAGAGACCCAGTACTTC. This chain uses TRBV3-1 (or the pseudogene TRBV3-2) with TRBJ2-5; possible D gene TRBD2, 5 bases. Germline values: CDR1 LGHDT, CDR2 YNNKEL (reference sequence). The CDR3 has 15 residues. V lost 0 bases and J 4 bases, leaving 12 bases between the germline ends.

This clone was detected only once. The chain recombines TRBV18 with TRBJ2-7, with a weak D call TRBD2 (6 bases). This CDR3 comprises 15 residues. The germline V gene encodes CDR1 KGHSH and CDR2 LQKENI. Trimming removed 3 bases at V and 0 bases at J, with 12 bases between. In nucleotides, the CDR3 is TGTGCCAGCTCACCGCCCCTAGCGAGCTCCTACGAGCAGTACTTC. Protein product: CASSPPLASSYEQYF.

Points on this clone: This same CDR3 is encoded by further DNA sequences in the sample. The rearrangement joins TRBV3-1 (or the pseudogene TRBV3-2) to TRBJ2-7, with D tentatively TRBD2 (6 bases). This CDR3 spans 15 amino acids. With 0 bases removed from V and 6 bases from J, the gap between germline ends came to 15 bases. Germline CDR1 and CDR2: LGHDT and YNNKEL (reference sequence). CDR3 amino acids: CASSQDWAMEGEQYF. As DNA, the CDR3 is TGTGCCAGCAGCCAAGATTGGGCTATGGAGGGCGAGCAGTACTTC.

This chain uses TRBV14 with TRBJ2-7, with TRBD2 identical over 8 bases. Trimming cost V 4 bases and J 0 bases; bases outside gene matches: 2. The CDR3 loop spans 14 amino acids. Per the germline V gene, CDR1 is SGHDN and CDR2 is FVKESK. Here the CDR3 reads CASSLSGTSYEQYF. The CDR3 coding sequence is TGTGCCAGCAGCCTTAGCGGGACCTCCTACGAGCAGTACTTC.

V usage is TRBV5-1 and J usage is TRBJ2-7, with D perhaps TRBD1 (5 bases). V lost 4 bases and J lost 1, with 15 bases in between. Germline V CDR1 and CDR2: SGHRS, YFSETQ. The CDR3 spans 15 residues. CDR3: CASSLTIGASYEQYF. The CDR3 DNA reads as TGCGCCAGCAGCCTCACTATTGGGGCATCCTACGAGCAGTACTTC.

This chain joins TRBV5-1 and TRBJ2-1; 10 nucleotides line up with TRBD1. The germline gives CDR1 SGHRS, CDR2 YFSETQ. This CDR3 contains 16 residues. V shed 4 bases and J 8 bases; nucleotides not matched to a gene: 12. CDR3: CASSPTTRDRGDEQFF. The DNA for the CDR3 is TGCGCCAGCAGCCCAACCACCCGGGACAGGGGTGATGAGCAGTTCTTC.

Regarding this clone: The same CDR3 also results from other DNA sequences found in this sample. The chain is built from TRBV5-4 and TRBJ2-7, with D possibly being TRBD1 (5 bases). V lost 2 bases and J lost 1, with 7 bases in between. Germline CDR1 and CDR2: SGHNT and YYREEE (reference sequence). The CDR3 is made up of 13 amino acids. In DNA, the CDR3 is TGTGCCAGCAGCTTAACAGGTTCCTACGAGCAGTACTTC. This codes for CASSLTGSYEQYF.

This clone was found a few times. This sequence joins TRBV9 and TRBJ2-7; the match to TRBD2 covers 12 bases. The CDR3 contains 15 residues. Germline assignment: CDR1 SGDLS and CDR2 YYNGEE. After removal of 2 bases from V and 5 bases from J, the junction contained 5 bases not matched to a gene. In nucleotides, the CDR3 is TGTGCCAGCAGCGTGGCTAGCGGGAGGGCTGACGAGCAGTACTTC. Protein: CASSVASGRADEQYF.

The J gene is TRBJ2-5, the V gene TRBV7-9; D possibly corresponds to TRBD2 (5 bases). Germline CDR1 and CDR2: SEHNR and FQNEAQ (reference sequence). V gave up 5 bases and J gave up 3 bases, with 13 bases separating them. The length of the CDR3 is 14 residues. The CDR3 here is CASSTQGREETQYF. In DNA, the CDR3 is TGTGCCAGCAGCACCCAAGGGCGGGAAGAGACCCAGTACTTC.

This chain connects TRBV25-1 to TRBJ2-7, with D uncertain. The germline CDR1 and CDR2 sequences are MGHDK and SYGVNS. V was trimmed by 7 bases and J by 5 bases, leaving 15 bases between them. CDR3 length equals 13 residues. CDR3 in amino acids: CASTGGFHDEQYF. The CDR3 DNA follows: TGTGCCAGCACAGGTGGGTTTCATGACGAGCAGTACTTC.

This clone was detected once. At one end the junction does not follow the germline gene, possibly because of a read error. The rearrangement uses TRBV19 and TRBJ2-7; no definite D call. This CDR3 contains 14 residues. In germline, CDR1 is LNHDA, CDR2 SQIVND (reference sequence). The CDR3 nucleotides read TGTGCCAGTAGTCCGCTCCCCAACTCCCACGAGCAGTACTTC. The encoded protein is CASSPLPNSHEQYF.

As for this clone: The same CDR3 arises from other DNA sequences in this sample as well. V gene TRBV19 combines with J gene TRBJ2-7, with TRBD1 identical over 8 bases. Germline trimming cut 3 bases from V and 4 bases from J; bases unmatched to any gene: 2. The CDR3 is 13 amino acids. Germline CDR1 is LNHDA and CDR2 is SQIVND (reference sequence). In nucleotides, the CDR3 is TGTGCCAGTAGTATCGACAGGGGTTACGAGCAGTACTTC. Translation gives CASSIDRGYEQYF.

The chain joins TRBV27 to TRBJ1-5; D gene uncertain. V was clipped by 3 bases and J by 2 bases, with 11 bases between them. This CDR3 has 15 residues. Germline CDR1 MNHEY, CDR2 SMNVEV (reference sequence). The CDR3 loop reads CASSLAALGNQPQHF. CDR3 DNA: TGTGCCAGCAGTTTGGCGGCCCTTGGCAATCAGCCCCAGCATTTT.